These T cell receptor beta chains were read from a single sample in a study of T cell changes during pregnancy in multiple sclerosis. Sequenced by immunoSEQ multiplex PCR; TCRdb stores in-frame clones only, minus some. This table holds more than 35,000 clones, about 90% found once. The sequenced sample was CD4+ T cells from peripheral blood mononuclear cells, obtained in the third trimester of pregnancy. These TCRs come from a female donor with multiple sclerosis, enrolled in a pregnancy study. CDR3s include the opening cysteine and the closing phenylalanine or tryptophan. The D gene is left open where the match is weak. Rows give clone size only sometimes, using once, few, many, or a class for an expanded clone.

CDR3 DNA,CDR3 protein,clone size,D gene,J gene,V gene
TGCGCCAGCAGCTTGGAAACGGGCCGGGGAAGCTCCTACGAGCAGTACTTC,CASSLETGRGSSYEQYF,-,-,TRBJ2-7,TRBV5-1
TGTGCCAGCACCCTAGAGGGGGACACTGAAGCTTTCTTT,CASTLEGDTEAFF,few,-,TRBJ1-1,TRBV7-9
TGTGCCAGCAGTCTTAGTTCGGGGTATTCGAGAGAGCAGTACTTC,CASSLSSGYSREQYF,-,-,TRBJ2-7,TRBV11-2
TGTGCCAGCAGCTTGGTAGACAGGACAAACACTGAAGCTTTCTTT,CASSLVDRTNTEAFF,-,-,TRBJ1-1,TRBV5-4
TGCGCCAGCTCGCGACAGGAAGGGTGGACTGAAGCTTTCTTT,CASSRQEGWTEAFF,-,-,TRBJ1-1,TRBV5-1
TGTGCCAGCAGTGGGAACAGGATGAGTCGCGAGCAGTACTTC,CASSGNRMSREQYF,-,-,TRBJ2-7,TRBV2
TGCGCCAGCACCCAGGGCCAACAGGGTTATCGTGGCTACACCTTC,CASTQGQQGYRGYTF,once,-,TRBJ1-2,TRBV5-1
TGTGCCAGCAGTGAAGCATTGTACAGCCAAAACACCATATATTTT,CASSEALYSQNTIYF,-,-,TRBJ1-3,TRBV6-1
TGTGCCAGCAGAAGCGGGACAGGGACCTACGAGCAGTACTTC,CASRSGTGTYEQYF,-,TRBD1,TRBJ2-7,TRBV6-1
TGCGCCAGCAGTGAGGACAGGGGTGGGAACACTGAAGCTTTCTTT,CASSEDRGGNTEAFF,-,TRBD1,TRBJ1-1,TRBV10-1
TGTGCCAGCAGAGCCGGGACAGGAGCTAACTATGGCTACACCTTC,CASRAGTGANYGYTF,-,TRBD1,TRBJ1-2,TRBV2
TGTGCCAGCAGCGCACCGGGACTAGCGGGGTTCGCCTACGAGCAGTACTTC,CASSAPGLAGFAYEQYF,-,TRBD2,TRBJ2-7,TRBV7-2
TGTGCTAGTAAGTGGGGGGTCACCTACGAGCAGTACTTC,CASKWGVTYEQYF,-,-,TRBJ2-7,TRBV12-5
TGTGCCAGCTCCCCGGGGAACACTGAAGCTTTCTTT,CASSPGNTEAFF,-,-,TRBJ1-1,TRBV18
TGTGCCAGCAGCCCGGGGGGGGCCAGCAATCAGCCCCAGCATTTT,CASSPGGASNQPQHF,-,-,TRBJ1-5,TRBV6-4
TGTGCCAGCAGCCAAAGGGCGGGCAGCTCCTACGAGCAGTACTTC,CASSQRAGSSYEQYF,-,-,TRBJ2-7,TRBV14
TGTGCCAGCAGCAAAGGAGGGGGACTAGCGGACCGCTACAATGAGCAGTTCTTC,CASSKGGGLADRYNEQFF,-,TRBD2,TRBJ2-1,TRBV7-9
TGTGCCAGTAGTACCCCCACTAGCGGAAGCTCCTACGAGCAGTACTTC,CASSTPTSGSSYEQYF,once,TRBD2,TRBJ2-7,TRBV19
TGTGCCGGTACAGGGGGGGCGGAGGAGCAGTACTTC,CAGTGGAEEQYF,-,-,TRBJ2-7,TRBV28
TGTGCCAGCAGCCCTGGACTAGCGGGAGTCGGGGTAGATACGCAGTATTTT,CASSPGLAGVGVDTQYF,-,TRBD2,TRBJ2-3,TRBV7-2
TGTGCCACCAGCAGAGGGCGGGGGGAAAATGAAAAACTGTTTTTT,CATSRGRGENEKLFF,-,-,TRBJ1-4,TRBV15
TGTGCCAGCAGCCCGGGACTAGCCCGCTCCTACGAGCAGTACTTC,CASSPGLARSYEQYF,-,TRBD2,TRBJ2-7,TRBV5-6
TGTGCCAGCAGTTTATCTAGGTACGAGCAGTACTTC,CASSLSRYEQYF,-,-,TRBJ2-7,TRBV28
TGTGCCAGCAGTTACTCTAACAGAGACTACGAGCAGTACTTC,CASSYSNRDYEQYF,-,-,TRBJ2-7,TRBV6-5
TGTGCCAGCCTCGACAGCTGGGACACCGGGGAGCTGTTTTTT,CASLDSWDTGELFF,-,-,TRBJ2-2,TRBV19
TGCGCCAGCAGCTTGGCCAGGGGAGTGAACATTCAGTACTTC,CASSLARGVNIQYF,-,-,TRBJ2-4,TRBV5-1
TGTGCCAGTTTACCCGCCCGAGACTATACCTACGAGCAGTACTTC,CASLPARDYTYEQYF,-,-,TRBJ2-7,TRBV21-1
TGTGCCAGCTCACCAGGGCCCGGGGGGCCCACTGAAGCTTTCTTT,CASSPGPGGPTEAFF,-,-,TRBJ1-1,TRBV18
TGTGCCAGCAGCTATTCTTCCGGGGCCAACGTCCTGACTTTC,CASSYSSGANVLTF,-,-,TRBJ2-6,TRBV5-4
TGTGCCAGCACCTCCGGGACTAGCGGATACAATGAGCAGTTCTTC,CASTSGTSGYNEQFF,-,TRBD2,TRBJ2-1,TRBV6-1
TGCGCCAGCAGCCCCCCTGGCGGGCGGGGGGGGACCTACGAGCAGTACTTC,CASSPPGGRGGTYEQYF,-,TRBD2,TRBJ2-7,TRBV4-1
TGTGCCAGCAGTGGACAGACAGGGGGCCGGGGACGGAGCTCCTACGAGCAGTACTTC,CASSGQTGGRGRSSYEQYF,-,TRBD1,TRBJ2-7,TRBV6-1
TGTGCCAGCTCACCCCAAGAGGGAAGGAACACTGAAGCTTTCTTT,CASSPQEGRNTEAFF,-,-,TRBJ1-1,TRBV18
TGTGCCTGGAGCCAGAACACCGGGGAGCTGTTTTTT,CAWSQNTGELFF,-,-,TRBJ2-2,TRBV30
TGTGCCAGCAGCCTTCCAGGGGGCTGGGCTTTCTTT,CASSLPGGWAFF,-,TRBD1,TRBJ1-1,TRBV11-2
TGTGCCAGCAGCAAGAGATATAGGGAGGAAAACTACGAGCAGTACTTC,CASSKRYREENYEQYF,-,-,TRBJ2-7,TRBV7-2
TGTGCCAGCAGTTACTCGGCAGGGCAAGAGACCCAGTACTTC,CASSYSAGQETQYF,-,-,TRBJ2-5,TRBV6-5
TGTGCCATCAGTCGGGACAGGGATGGCTACACCTTC,CAISRDRDGYTF,-,TRBD1,TRBJ1-2,TRBV10-3
TGTGCCAGCAGTGAAGAATCGGGGACAGGGGGCAGCTTTCAGTACTTC,CASSEESGTGGSFQYF,-,TRBD1,TRBJ2-4,TRBV6-1
TGTGCCAGCACGTCTGGACAGGCGTACGAGCAGTACTTC,CASTSGQAYEQYF,-,TRBD1,TRBJ2-7,TRBV28
TGTGCCAGCAGTGTTACCTACGAGCAGTACTTC,CASSVTYEQYF,-,-,TRBJ2-7,TRBV25-1
TGCGCCAGCAGCGACCCCAGCGGGAGCTCCTACAATGAGCAGTTCTTC,CASSDPSGSSYNEQFF,once,TRBD2,TRBJ2-1,TRBV5-1
TGTGCCAGCAGTCCACTAGCGGGACCGGAAAATGAGCAGTTCTTC,CASSPLAGPENEQFF,-,TRBD2,TRBJ2-1,TRBV2
TGTGCCATCAGAACGGACAGGGGGCGCGGAAGTGCCACTGAAGCTTTCTTT,CAIRTDRGRGSATEAFF,-,TRBD1,TRBJ1-1,TRBV10-3
TGTGCCAGCAGCGGGGGGGACAGGGCCCCTACCAAAAACATTCAGTACTTC,CASSGGDRAPTKNIQYF,-,TRBD1,TRBJ2-4,TRBV5-4
TGTGCCAGCACCAAGGGCGGACTGCACTCCTACAATGAGCAGTTCTTC,CASTKGGLHSYNEQFF,-,-,TRBJ2-1,TRBV6-6
TGTGCCAGCAGAACCGGGACAGGGGCAGGAAACACCATATATTTT,CASRTGTGAGNTIYF,-,TRBD1,TRBJ1-3,TRBV5-6
TGTGCCAGTAGTATAGGATTACTAGCGCCTCCCCCCAATGAGCAGTTCTTC,CASSIGLLAPPPNEQFF,-,TRBD2,TRBJ2-1,TRBV19
TGCAGCGTAACGCGCGGTAGCGGGAGGGCTTTGGGATACGAGCAGTACTTC,CSVTRGSGRALGYEQYF,-,TRBD2,TRBJ2-7,TRBV29-1
TGTGCCAGCAGCCTTCTGGCTAGCGGGTACAATGAGCAGTTCTTC,CASSLLASGYNEQFF,-,TRBD2,TRBJ2-1,TRBV7-9
TGTGCCAGTAGTCTTCAGCCGGGAGTCCACGAGCAGTACTTC,CASSLQPGVHEQYF,-,-,TRBJ2-7,TRBV19
TGTGCCAGCAGATTAGGACAGTCCACAGATACGCAGTATTTT,CASRLGQSTDTQYF,-,-,TRBJ2-3,TRBV7-9
TGTGCCAGCAGTTACTCCGTGAACACTGAAGCTTTCTTT,CASSYSVNTEAFF,-,-,TRBJ1-1,TRBV6-5
TGCGCCAGCAGCTTGCAGTTTAGGGGTAACAATGAGCAGTTCTTC,CASSLQFRGNNEQFF,-,-,TRBJ2-1,TRBV5-1
TGTGCCAGCAGCTTCGAGGGCGTACAGCCCCAGCATTTT,CASSFEGVQPQHF,-,-,TRBJ1-5,TRBV7-9
TGTGCCAGCTCACCTGCGGGGGACACTGAAGCTTTCTTT,CASSPAGDTEAFF,-,-,TRBJ1-1,TRBV18
TGTGCCAGCTCACCACCGAACAGGGCGGGGGACACTGAAGCTTTCTTT,CASSPPNRAGDTEAFF,once,-,TRBJ1-1,TRBV18
TGTGCCAGCAGCCACTACATACCCCTCACCTACGAGCAGTACTTC,CASSHYIPLTYEQYF,-,-,TRBJ2-7,TRBV7-2